This TCR beta chain was recorded in a study of T cells in women clearing cervical HPV infection. In the study overall: For cases, blood was sampled a median about 160 days after lesion detection, interquartile range about 90 to 200 days.

This CDR3 is built from 14 residues. Trimming removed 0 bases at V and 3 bases at J, with 9 bases between. Germline CDR1 is KGHSH and CDR2 is LQKENI. Clones were read by immunoSEQ multiplex PCR, and TCRdb kept only the in-frame ones, dropping some. The sample holds some 20,000 clones. Findings and caveats of the study: CIN3+ cases had significantly higher TCR repertoire richness than controls, but evenness did not differ. A classifier using richness and V gene abundances reached an AUC of around 0.78. Associations may precede or follow infection; HPV-specific or memory T cells were not isolated.

Notes on this clone: Its antigen remains unidentified. The read ends 3 residues before the CDR3 terminus; that terminus is restored from the germline J gene. Additional DNA sequences in this sample encode the identical CDR3.

This sequence joins TRBV18 and TRBJ2-7; D perhaps matches TRBD2 (5 bases). The sequencing input was blood buffy coat. This receptor was taken from a woman aged 18 to 75 with a cervical HPV16 infection that either progressed to CIN3+ or cleared (not recorded which). CDR3 loop: CASSPPYGVYEQYF. Incomplete CDR3 DNA: TGTGCCAGCTCACCACCCTACGGGGTCTACGAG.